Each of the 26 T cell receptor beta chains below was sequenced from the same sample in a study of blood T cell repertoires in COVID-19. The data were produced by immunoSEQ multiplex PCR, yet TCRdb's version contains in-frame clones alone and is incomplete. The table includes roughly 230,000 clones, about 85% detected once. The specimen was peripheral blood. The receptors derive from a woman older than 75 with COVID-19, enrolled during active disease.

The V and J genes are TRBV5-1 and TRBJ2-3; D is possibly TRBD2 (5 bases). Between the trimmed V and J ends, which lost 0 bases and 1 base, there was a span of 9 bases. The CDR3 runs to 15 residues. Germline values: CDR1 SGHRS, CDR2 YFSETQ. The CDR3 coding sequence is TGCGCCAGCAGCTTGGCTATCGGGGGCACAGATACGCAGTATTTT. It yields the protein CASSLAIGGTDTQYF.

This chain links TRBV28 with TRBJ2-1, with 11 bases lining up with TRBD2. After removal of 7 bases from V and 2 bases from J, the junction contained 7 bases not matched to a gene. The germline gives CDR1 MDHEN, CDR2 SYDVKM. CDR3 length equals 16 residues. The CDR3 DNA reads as TGTGCCAGCAACGAGGCTAGCGGGGGGACCTACAATGAGCAGTTCTTC. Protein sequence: CASNEASGGTYNEQFF.

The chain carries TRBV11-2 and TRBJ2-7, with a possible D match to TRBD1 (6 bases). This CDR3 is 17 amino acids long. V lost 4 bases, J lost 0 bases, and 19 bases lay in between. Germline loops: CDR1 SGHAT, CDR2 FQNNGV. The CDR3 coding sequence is TGTGCCAGCAGCTCCGCACAGGGCTCCATAGGCTCCTACGAGCAGTACTTC. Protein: CASSSAQGSIGSYEQYF.

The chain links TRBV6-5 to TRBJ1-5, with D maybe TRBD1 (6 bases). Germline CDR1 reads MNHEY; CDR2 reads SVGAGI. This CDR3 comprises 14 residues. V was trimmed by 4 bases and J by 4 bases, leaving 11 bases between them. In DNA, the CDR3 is TGTGCCAGCAGTTTACAGGGACCTAATCAGCCCCAGCATTTT. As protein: CASSLQGPNQPQHF.

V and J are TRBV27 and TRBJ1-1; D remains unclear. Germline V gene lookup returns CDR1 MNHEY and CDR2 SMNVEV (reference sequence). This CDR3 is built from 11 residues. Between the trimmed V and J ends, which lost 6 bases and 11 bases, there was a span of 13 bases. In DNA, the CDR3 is TGTGCCAGCAGACTTCCTACCGTGGCTTTCTTT. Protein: CASRLPTVAFF.

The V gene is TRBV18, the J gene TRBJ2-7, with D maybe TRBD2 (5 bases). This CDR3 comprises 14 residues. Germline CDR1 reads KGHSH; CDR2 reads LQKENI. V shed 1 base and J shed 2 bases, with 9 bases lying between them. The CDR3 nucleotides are TGTGCCAGCTCACCACGTACCGGGACCTACGAGCAGTACTTC. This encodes CASSPRTGTYEQYF. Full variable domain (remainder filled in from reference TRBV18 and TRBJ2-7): NAGVMQNPRHLVRRRGQEARLRCSPMKGHSHVYWYRQLPEEGLKFMVYLQKENIIDESGMPKERFSAEFPKEGPSILRIQQVVRGDSAAYFCASSPRTGTYEQYFGPGTRLTVT.

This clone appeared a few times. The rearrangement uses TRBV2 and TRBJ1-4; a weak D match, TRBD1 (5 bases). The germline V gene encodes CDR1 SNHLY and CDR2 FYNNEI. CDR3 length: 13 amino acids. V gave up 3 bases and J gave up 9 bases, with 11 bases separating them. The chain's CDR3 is CASSDLDIQKLFF. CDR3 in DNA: TGTGCCAGCAGTGACTTGGACATTCAAAAACTGTTTTTT.

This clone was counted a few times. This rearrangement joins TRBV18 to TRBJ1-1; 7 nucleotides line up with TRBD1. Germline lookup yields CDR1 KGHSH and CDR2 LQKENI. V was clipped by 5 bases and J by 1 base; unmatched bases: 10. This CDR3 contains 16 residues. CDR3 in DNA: TGTGCCAGCTCAACAGGGGCGCCAATAACGAACACTGAAGCTTTCTTT. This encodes CASSTGAPITNTEAFF.

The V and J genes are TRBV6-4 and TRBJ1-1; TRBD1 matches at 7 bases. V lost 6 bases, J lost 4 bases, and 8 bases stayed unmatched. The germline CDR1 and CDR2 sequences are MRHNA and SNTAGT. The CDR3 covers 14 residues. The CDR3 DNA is TGTGCCAGCAGCGAACAGGGGTCCATCACTGAAGCTTTCTTT. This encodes CASSEQGSITEAFF.

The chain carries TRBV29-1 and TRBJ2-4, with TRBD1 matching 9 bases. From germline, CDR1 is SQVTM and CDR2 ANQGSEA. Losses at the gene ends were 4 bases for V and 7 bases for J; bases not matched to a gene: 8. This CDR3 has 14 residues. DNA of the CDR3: TGCAGCGTTGCGACAGGGGGAGTGGGGAACATTCAGTACTTC. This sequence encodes CSVATGGVGNIQYF.

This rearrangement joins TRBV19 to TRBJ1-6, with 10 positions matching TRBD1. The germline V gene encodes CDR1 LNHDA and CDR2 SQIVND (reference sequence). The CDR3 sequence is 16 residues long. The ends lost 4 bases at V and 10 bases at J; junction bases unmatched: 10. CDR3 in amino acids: CASSTESTGGRSPLHF. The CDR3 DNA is TGTGCCAGTAGTACCGAATCGACAGGGGGCAGGTCACCCCTCCACTTT.

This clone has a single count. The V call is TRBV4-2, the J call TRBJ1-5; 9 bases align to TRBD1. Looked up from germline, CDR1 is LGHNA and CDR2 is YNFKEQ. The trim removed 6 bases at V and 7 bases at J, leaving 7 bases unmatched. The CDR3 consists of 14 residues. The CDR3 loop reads CASRETGGGQPQHF. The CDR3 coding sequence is TGTGCCAGCAGGGAAACAGGGGGCGGGCAGCCCCAGCATTTT.

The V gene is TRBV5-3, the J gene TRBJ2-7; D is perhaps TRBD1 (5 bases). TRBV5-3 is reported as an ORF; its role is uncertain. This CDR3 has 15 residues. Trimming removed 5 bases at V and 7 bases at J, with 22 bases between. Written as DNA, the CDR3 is TGTGCCAGAAGTTCCTCGCCGAGTGACAGAAGGGAGCAGTACTTC. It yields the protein CARSSSPSDRREQYF.

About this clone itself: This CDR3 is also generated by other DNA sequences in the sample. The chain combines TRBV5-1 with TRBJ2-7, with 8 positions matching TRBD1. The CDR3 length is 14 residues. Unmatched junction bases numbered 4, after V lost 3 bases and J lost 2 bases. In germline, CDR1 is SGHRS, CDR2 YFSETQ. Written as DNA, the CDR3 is TGCGCCAGCAGCTCCGGGACAGGTACCTACGAGCAGTACTTC. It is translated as CASSSGTGTYEQYF. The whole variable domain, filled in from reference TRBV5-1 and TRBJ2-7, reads KAGVTQTPRYLIKTRGQQVTLSCSPISGHRSVSWYQQTPGQGLQFLFEYFSETQRNKGNFPGRFSGRQFSNSRSEMNVSTLELGDSALYLCASSSGTGTYEQYFGPGTRLTVT.

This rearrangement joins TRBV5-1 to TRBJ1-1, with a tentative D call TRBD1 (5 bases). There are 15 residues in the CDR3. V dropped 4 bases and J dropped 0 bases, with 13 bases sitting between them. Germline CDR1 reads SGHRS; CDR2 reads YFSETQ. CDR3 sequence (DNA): TGCGCCAGCAGCGAACAGGACCCAATGAACACTGAAGCTTTCTTT. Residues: CASSEQDPMNTEAFF.

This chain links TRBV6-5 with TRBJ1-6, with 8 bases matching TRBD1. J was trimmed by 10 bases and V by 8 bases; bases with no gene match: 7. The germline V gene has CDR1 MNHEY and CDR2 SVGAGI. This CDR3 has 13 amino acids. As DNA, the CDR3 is TGTGCCAGCGGAACAGGGGGTGGATCACCCCTCCACTTT. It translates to CASGTGGGSPLHF.

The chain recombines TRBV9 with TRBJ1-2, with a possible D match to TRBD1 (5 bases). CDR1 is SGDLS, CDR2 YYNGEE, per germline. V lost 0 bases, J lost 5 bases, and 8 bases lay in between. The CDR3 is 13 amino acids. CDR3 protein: CASSVVGAYGYTF. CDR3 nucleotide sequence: TGTGCCAGCAGCGTAGTAGGGGCTTATGGCTACACCTTC.

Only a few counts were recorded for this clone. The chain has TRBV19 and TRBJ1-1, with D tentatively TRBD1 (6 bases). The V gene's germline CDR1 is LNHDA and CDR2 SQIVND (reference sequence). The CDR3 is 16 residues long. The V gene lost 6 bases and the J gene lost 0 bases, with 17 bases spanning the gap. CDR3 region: CASRTNRETMNTEAFF. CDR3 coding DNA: TGTGCCAGTAGGACAAACAGGGAAACTATGAACACTGAAGCTTTCTTT.

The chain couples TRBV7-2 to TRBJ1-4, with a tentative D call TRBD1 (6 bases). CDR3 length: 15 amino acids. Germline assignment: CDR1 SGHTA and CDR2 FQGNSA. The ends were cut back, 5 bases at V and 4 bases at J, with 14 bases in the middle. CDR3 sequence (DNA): TGTGCCAGCAGCCTGCGACAGGAAATTAATGAAAAACTGTTTTTT. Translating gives CASSLRQEINEKLFF.

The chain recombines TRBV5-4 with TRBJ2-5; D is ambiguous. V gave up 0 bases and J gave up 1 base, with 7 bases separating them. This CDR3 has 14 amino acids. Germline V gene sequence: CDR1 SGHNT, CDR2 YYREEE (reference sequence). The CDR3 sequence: CASSLGHLQETQYF. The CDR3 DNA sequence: TGTGCCAGCAGCTTGGGACACCTCCAAGAGACCCAGTACTTC.

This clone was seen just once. CDR3 DNA sequence: TGTGCCAGCTCACAAGACAGGAGCAACTATGGCTACACCTTC. Protein: CASSQDRSNYGYTF. V usage is TRBV18 and J usage is TRBJ1-2; a possible D gene is TRBD1 (6 bases). Trimming removed 4 bases at V and 2 bases at J, with 11 bases between. The CDR3 has 14 residues. Germline CDR1 KGHSH, CDR2 LQKENI.

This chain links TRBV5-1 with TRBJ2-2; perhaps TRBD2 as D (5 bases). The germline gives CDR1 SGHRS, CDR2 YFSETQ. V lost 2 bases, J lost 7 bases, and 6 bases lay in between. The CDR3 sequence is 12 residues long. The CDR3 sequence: CASSFGDGELFF. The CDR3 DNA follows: TGCGCCAGCAGCTTCGGGGACGGGGAGCTGTTTTTT.

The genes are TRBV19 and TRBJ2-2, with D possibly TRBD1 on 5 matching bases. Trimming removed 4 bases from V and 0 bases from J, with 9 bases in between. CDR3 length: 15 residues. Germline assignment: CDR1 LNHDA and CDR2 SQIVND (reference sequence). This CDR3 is CASSTGSPNTGELFF. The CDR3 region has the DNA TGTGCCAGTAGTACAGGGTCCCCGAACACCGGGGAGCTGTTTTTT.

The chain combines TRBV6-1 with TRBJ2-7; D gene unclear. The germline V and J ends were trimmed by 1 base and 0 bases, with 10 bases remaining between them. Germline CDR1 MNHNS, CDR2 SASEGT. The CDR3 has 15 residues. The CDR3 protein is CASSEGDVSSYEQYV. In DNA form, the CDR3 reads TGTGCCAGCAGTGAAGGAGATGTAAGCTCCTACGAGCAGTACGTC.

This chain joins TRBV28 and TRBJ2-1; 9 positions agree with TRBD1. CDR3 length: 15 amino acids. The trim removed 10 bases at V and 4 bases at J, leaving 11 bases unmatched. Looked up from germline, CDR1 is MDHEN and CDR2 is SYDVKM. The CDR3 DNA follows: TGTGCCATCCGATCCGGGACAGGGAGGTACAATGAGCAGTTCTTC. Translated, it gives CAIRSGTGRYNEQFF.

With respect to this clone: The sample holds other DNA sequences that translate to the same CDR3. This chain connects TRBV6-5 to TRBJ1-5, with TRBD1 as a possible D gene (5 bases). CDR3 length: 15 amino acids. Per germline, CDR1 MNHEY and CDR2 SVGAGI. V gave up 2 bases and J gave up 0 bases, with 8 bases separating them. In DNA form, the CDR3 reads TGTGCCAGCAGTTACGGCGGGGCTAGCAATCAGCCCCAGCATTTT. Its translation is CASSYGGASNQPQHF.